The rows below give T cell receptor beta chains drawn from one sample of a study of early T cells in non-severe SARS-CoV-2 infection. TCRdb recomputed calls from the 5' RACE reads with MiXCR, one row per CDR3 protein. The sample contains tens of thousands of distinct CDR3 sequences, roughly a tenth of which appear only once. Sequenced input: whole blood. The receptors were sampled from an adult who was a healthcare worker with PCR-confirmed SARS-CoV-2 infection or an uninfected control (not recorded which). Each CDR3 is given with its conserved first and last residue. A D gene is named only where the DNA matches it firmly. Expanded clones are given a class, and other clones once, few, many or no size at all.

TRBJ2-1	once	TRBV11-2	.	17	CASSVFTLRWDHNEQFF	TGTGCCAGCAGCGTATTTACACTGCGTTGGGATCACAATGAGCAGTTCTTC
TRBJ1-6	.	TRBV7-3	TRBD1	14	CASSLTGDNSPLHF	TGTGCCAGCAGCCTAACAGGGGATAATTCACCCCTCCACTTT
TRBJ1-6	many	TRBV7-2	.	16	CASSLDPGPNNSPLHF	TGTGCCAGCAGCTTAGACCCGGGACCAAATAATTCACCCCTCCACTTT
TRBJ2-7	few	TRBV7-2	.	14	CASSPESVDYEQYF	TGTGCCAGCAGCCCCGAGTCGGTAGACTACGAGCAGTACTTC
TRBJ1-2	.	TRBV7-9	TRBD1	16	CASSSDRQGVPYGYTF	TGTGCCAGCAGCTCTGATCGACAGGGGGTCCCCTATGGCTACACCTTC
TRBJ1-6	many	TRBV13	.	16	CASSMYSTPVNSPLHF	TGTGCCAGCAGCATGTATTCCACTCCGGTTAATTCACCCCTCCACTTT
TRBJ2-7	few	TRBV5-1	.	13	CASSSTRTYEQYF	TGCGCCAGCAGCTCAACTAGAACCTACGAGCAGTACTTC
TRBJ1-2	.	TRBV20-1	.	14	CSAREGAARYDYTF	TGCAGTGCTAGAGAGGGAGCCGCGCGCTATGACTACACCTTC
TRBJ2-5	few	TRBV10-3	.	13	CAISPPLGETQYF	TGTGCCATCTCTCCACCCCTAGGAGAGACCCAGTACTTC
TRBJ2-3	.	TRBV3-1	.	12	CASSQTQNTQYF	TGTGCCAGCAGCCAGACCCAGAATACGCAGTATTTT
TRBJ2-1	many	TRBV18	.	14	CASSLQGIINEQFF	TGTGCCAGCTCACTCCAGGGTATTATCAATGAGCAGTTCTTC
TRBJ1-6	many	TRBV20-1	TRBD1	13	CSANQGANSPLHF	TGCAGTGCTAACCAGGGGGCGAATTCACCCCTCCACTTT
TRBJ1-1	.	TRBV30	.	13	CAWSLLRGAEAFF	TGTGCCTGGAGCCTTCTGAGGGGAGCTGAAGCTTTCTTT
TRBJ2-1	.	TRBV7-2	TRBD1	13	CASRSDRDNEQFF	TGTGCCAGCAGATCCGACAGGGATAATGAGCAGTTCTTC
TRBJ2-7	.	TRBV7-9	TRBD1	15	CASSSPGTGRGEQYF	TGTGCCAGCAGCTCCCCGGGGACAGGGAGAGGCGAGCAGTACTTC
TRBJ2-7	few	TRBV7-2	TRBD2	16	CASSRSSVAGGYEQYF	TGTGCCAGCAGCCGATCCAGTGTAGCGGGAGGTTACGAGCAGTACTTC
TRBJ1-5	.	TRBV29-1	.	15	CSIQKVAGSNQPQHF	TGCAGCATCCAGAAGGTTGCGGGGAGCAATCAGCCCCAGCATTTT
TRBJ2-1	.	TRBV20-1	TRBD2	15	CSASKGTSGGDEQFF	TGCAGTGCTAGTAAAGGGACTAGCGGGGGGGATGAGCAGTTCTTC
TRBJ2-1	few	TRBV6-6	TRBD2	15	CASSMASGRTDEQFF	TGTGCCAGCAGCATGGCTAGCGGGAGGACGGATGAGCAGTTCTTC
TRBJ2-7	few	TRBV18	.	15	CASSPNLGSSYEQYF	TGTGCCAGCTCACCAAATTTGGGGTCCTCCTACGAGCAGTACTTC
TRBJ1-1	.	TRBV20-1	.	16	CSARVDSRLTNTEAFF	TGCAGTGCTAGAGTCGACAGTAGGTTGACGAACACTGAAGCTTTCTTT
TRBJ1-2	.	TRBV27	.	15	CASRPRTPLLEGYTF	TGTGCCAGCAGACCAAGGACACCTCTCTTGGAGGGCTACACCTTC
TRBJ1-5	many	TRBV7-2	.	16	CASSLEGPRSNQPQHF	TGTGCCAGCAGCTTAGAGGGGCCCCGGAGCAATCAGCCCCAGCATTTT
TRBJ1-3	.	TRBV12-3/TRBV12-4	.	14	CASSLAPGGNTIYF	TGTGCCAGCAGTTTAGCACCTGGGGGAAACACCATATATTTT
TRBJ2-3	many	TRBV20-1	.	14	CSARSGLVTDTQYF	TGCAGTGCTAGATCGGGGTTAGTGACAGATACGCAGTATTTT
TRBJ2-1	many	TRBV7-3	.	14	CASSSPSRPNEQFF	TGTGCCAGCAGCTCTCCCTCTAGGCCCAATGAGCAGTTCTTC
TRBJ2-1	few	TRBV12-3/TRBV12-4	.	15	CASSLRPTTYNEQFF	TGTGCCAGCAGTTTGAGACCGACCACCTACAATGAGCAGTTCTTC
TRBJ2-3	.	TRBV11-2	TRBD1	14	CASSSNPGGEAQYF	TGTGCCAGCAGCTCCAACCCAGGGGGCGAAGCGCAGTATTTT
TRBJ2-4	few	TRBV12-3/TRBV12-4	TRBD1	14	CASSFGRGTDIQYF	TGTGCCAGCAGTTTCGGCAGGGGGACGGACATTCAGTACTTC
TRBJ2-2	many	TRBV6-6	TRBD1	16	CASKGQGQGVTGELFF	TGTGCCAGCAAGGGACAGGGGCAGGGGGTAACCGGGGAGCTGTTTTTT
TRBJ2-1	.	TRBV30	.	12	CAWSALDREQFF	TGTGCCTGGAGTGCCCTCGACCGAGAGCAGTTCTTC
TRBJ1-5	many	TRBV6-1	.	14	CASSRDGNNQPQHF	TGTGCCAGCAGCAGGGACGGGAACAATCAGCCCCAGCATTTT
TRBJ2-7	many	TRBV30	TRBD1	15	CAWRDGDRGSYEQYF	TGTGCCTGGAGGGACGGGGACAGGGGCTCCTACGAGCAGTACTTC
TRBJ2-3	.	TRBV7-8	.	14	CASSSSVSTDTQYF	TGTGCCAGCAGCTCTAGCGTCTCCACAGATACGCAGTATTTT
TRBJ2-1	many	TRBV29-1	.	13	CSVSLRLYNEQFF	TGCAGCGTTTCGTTAAGACTGTACAATGAGCAGTTCTTC
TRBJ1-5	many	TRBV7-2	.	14	CASSLTGGPQPQHF	TGTGCCAGCAGCTTAACGGGGGGCCCTCAGCCCCAGCATTTT
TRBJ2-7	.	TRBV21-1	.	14	CASRYPAAPYEQYF	TGTGCCAGCAGGTATCCTGCAGCGCCCTACGAGCAGTACTTC
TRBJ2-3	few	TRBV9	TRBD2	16	CASSASGREETDTQYF	TGTGCCAGCAGCGCCAGCGGGAGGGAGGAGACAGATACGCAGTATTTT
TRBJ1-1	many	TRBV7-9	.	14	CASSLQQMNTEAFF	TGTGCCAGCAGCTTACAACAGATGAACACTGAAGCTTTCTTT
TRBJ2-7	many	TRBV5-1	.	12	CASSFGWDEQYF	TGCGCCAGCAGCTTTGGATGGGACGAGCAGTACTTC
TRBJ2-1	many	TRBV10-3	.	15	CAISLTVNSYNEQFF	TGTGCCATCAGTCTGACTGTTAACTCCTACAATGAGCAGTTCTTC
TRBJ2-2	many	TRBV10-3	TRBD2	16	CAISEVARTSSGELFF	TGTGCCATCAGTGAGGTCGCAAGGACTAGCTCCGGGGAGCTGTTTTTT
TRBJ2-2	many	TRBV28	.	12	CASSLYTGELFF	TGTGCCAGCAGTCTGTACACCGGGGAGCTGTTTTTT
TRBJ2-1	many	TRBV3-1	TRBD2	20	CASSQVSSRPSGGSYNEQFF	TGTGCCAGCAGCCAAGTCTCCTCTAGGCCTAGCGGGGGCTCCTACAATGAGCAGTTCTTC